The 5 T cell receptor beta chains below were found in one sample sequenced in a study of metastatic and nonmetastatic thyroid tumors. No treatment of any kind had been given to any patient before thyroid surgery. TCRdb re-clonotyped the PCR reads via MiXCR. The table records about 20,000 clones, 12% of them present only once. The sample consisted of blood. The receptors stem from a male donor with papillary thyroid cancer or a benign thyroid nodule (not recorded which). Some clones in this sample may be carry-over from other donors' samples.

The chain joins TRBV7-9 to TRBJ2-5, with D unclear. Germline values: CDR1 SEHNR, CDR2 FQNEAQ (reference sequence). The CDR3 length is 13 residues. V lost 1 base and J 5 bases, leaving 8 bases between the germline ends. CDR3 in DNA: TGTGCCAGCAGCTTAGGGGTGGTGGAGACCCAGTACTTC. Its translation is CASSLGVVETQYF.

This clone is classed as medium-sized. The rearrangement joins TRBV6-2 or TRBV6-3 to TRBJ2-7; 11 positions match TRBD2. V was pared by 5 bases and J by 5 bases, with 8 bases of the junction left unmatched. The germline CDR1 and CDR2 sequences are MNHEY and SVGEGT. This CDR3 is built from 15 residues. DNA of the CDR3: TGTGCCAGCAGTACCCGACTAGCGGGATCGGACGAGCAGTACTTC. Its protein is CASSTRLAGSDEQYF.

This chain joins TRBV2 and TRBJ2-1, with 12 bases matching TRBD2. V shed 5 bases and J 3 bases; nucleotides not matched to a gene: 2. The CDR3 is 15 residues long. Germline-derived CDR1 and CDR2 are SNHLY and FYNNEI. CDR3 sequence reads: CASSRTSGNYNEQFF. In DNA form, the CDR3 reads TGTGCCAGCAGTAGGACTAGCGGGAACTACAATGAGCAGTTCTTC.

This clone was seen repeatedly, ten times or more. The chain couples TRBV12-3 or TRBV12-4 to TRBJ1-1; D remains unclear. V lost 8 bases to trimming and J lost 1 base, with 8 bases between them. The CDR3 contains 12 residues. CDR3 sequence (DNA): TGTGCCAGCGGTCCGGGGAACACTGAAGCTTTCTTT. The encoded protein is CASGPGNTEAFF.

The chain uses TRBV12-3 or TRBV12-4 and TRBJ2-5; D might be TRBD1 (6 bases). Trimming cost V 5 bases and J 5 bases, with 15 bases left between them. There are 14 residues in the CDR3. The CDR3 DNA follows: TGTGCCAGCAGTCCGGGACACCCCGGGGAGACCCAGTACTTC. Protein sequence: CASSPGHPGETQYF.